This TCR beta chain was recorded in a study of cytotoxic CD8 clonotypes in ibrutinib-treated CLL. Study-wide background: A mean of roughly 250,000 productive templates and 100,000 or so productive rearrangements was obtained per sample. The study, taken as a whole, reports: The public clonotypes identified were infrequent and showed contraction or stability on treatment. Baseline clonality, higher than in age-matched healthy donors, tracked circulating CD8+ T-cell counts. Clonality rose at ibrutinib response, held steady in sustained remission, and fell toward baseline at progression.

This clone was recorded a few times. Antigen unknown. V dropped 0 bases and J dropped 3; count of bases not matched to a gene: 5. The CDR3 sequence is 16 residues long. Germline V gene lookup returns CDR1 SGDLS and CDR2 YYNGEE. Data came from immunoSEQ multiplex PCR; TCRdb stores just in-frame clones and leaves some out. The sample gives approximately 320,000 clones, roughly 67% of which show up once; around 6.5% is in the top ten. The sequences come from PBMCs, collected after 36 months of ibrutinib treatment. The TCR comes from a human donor with chronic lymphocytic leukemia. The chain joins TRBV9 to TRBJ2-4; 8 nucleotides match TRBD1. The CDR3 here is CASSVDPGGFKNIQYF. CDR3 bases: TGTGCCAGCAGCGTAGATCCAGGGGGCTTCAAAAACATTCAGTACTTC.